Ten or more counts support the clone carrying this TCR beta chain. Its antigen is undetermined. This specimen belongs to a study of early T cells in non-severe SARS-CoV-2 infection. Study-level information: The input, bulk RNA from unsorted whole blood, was sequenced, and chains were unpaired. General study points: Comparison of clonotypes with VDJdb favored anti-spike CD8 responses while missing private and CD4 specificities.

CDR3 size: 15 residues. The V and J ends lost 8 bases and 3 bases, in that order; junction bases with no gene match: 9. Germline V lookup: CDR1 LNHDA, CDR2 SQIVND (reference sequence). Individual cDNA molecules received unique molecular identifiers during library preparation. Using its own MiXCR run on the 5' RACE reads, TCRdb lists one record per CDR3 protein. The repertoire holds fewer than 40,000 distinct CDR3 sequences, with under 4.5% as singletons. Material: whole blood. The TCR originated in an adult who was a healthcare worker with PCR-confirmed SARS-CoV-2 infection or an uninfected control (not recorded which). The genes are TRBV19 and TRBJ2-2, with 7 bases that match TRBD2. This chain's CDR3 is CASVWGTTDTGELFF. DNA of the CDR3: TGTGCCAGTGTTTGGGGGACTACGGACACCGGGGAGCTGTTTTTT. The full variable domain, completed using reference TRBV19 and TRBJ2-2, is DGGITQSPKYLFRKEGQNVTLSCEQNLNHDAMYWYRQDPGQGLRLIYYSQIVNDFQKGDIAEGYSVSREKKESFPLTVTSAQKNPTAFYLCASVWGTTDTGELFFGEGSRLTVL.